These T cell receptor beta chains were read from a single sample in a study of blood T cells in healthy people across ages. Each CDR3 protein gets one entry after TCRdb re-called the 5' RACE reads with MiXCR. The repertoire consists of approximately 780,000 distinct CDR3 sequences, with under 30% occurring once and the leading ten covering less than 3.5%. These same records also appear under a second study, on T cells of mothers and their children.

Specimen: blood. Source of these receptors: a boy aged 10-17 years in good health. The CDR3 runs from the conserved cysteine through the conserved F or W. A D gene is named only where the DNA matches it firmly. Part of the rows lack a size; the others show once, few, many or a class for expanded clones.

CDR3: CASTLTRLAGGVNTQYF; DNA: TGTGCCAGCACCCTTACCAGACTAGCGGGAGGAGTAAATACGCAGTATTTT; size: .; V: TRBV28; D: TRBD2; J: TRBJ2-3
CDR3: CASAQGFPYNEQFF; DNA: TGTGCCAGCGCACAGGGTTTTCCCTACAATGAGCAGTTCTTC; size: few; V: TRBV28; D: .; J: TRBJ2-1
CDR3: CASSWAGNQETQYF; DNA: TGCGCCAGCAGCTGGGCGGGGAACCAAGAGACCCAGTACTTC; size: few; V: TRBV5-1; D: .; J: TRBJ2-5
CDR3: CASSVDGSHEKLFF; DNA: TGTGCCAGCAGCGTAGATGGAAGCCATGAAAAACTGTTTTTT; size: few; V: TRBV9; D: .; J: TRBJ1-4
CDR3: CASRRQASTRGIEKLFF; DNA: TGCGCCAGCAGGAGACAGGCCTCCACCCGAGGAATCGAAAAACTGTTTTTT; size: few; V: TRBV5-1; D: .; J: TRBJ1-4
CDR3: CASSLDSTEIKLYEQYF; DNA: TGTGCCAGCAGTCTCGACAGCACCGAGATAAAACTCTACGAGCAGTACTTC; size: few; V: TRBV27; D: .; J: TRBJ2-7
CDR3: CASSFGQQDGYTF; DNA: TGTGCCAGCAGCTTTGGACAGCAAGATGGCTACACCTTC; size: .; V: TRBV7-9; D: .; J: TRBJ1-2
CDR3: CASSQDWTGGSEQYF; DNA: TGTGCCAGCAGCCAAGACTGGACAGGGGGCAGCGAGCAGTACTTC; size: .; V: TRBV14; D: TRBD1; J: TRBJ2-7
CDR3: CAISLTSGENKNIQYF; DNA: TGTGCCATCAGTTTGACTAGCGGGGAAAACAAAAACATTCAGTACTTC; size: .; V: TRBV10-3; D: TRBD2; J: TRBJ2-4
CDR3: CASSRPGTVNTEAFF; DNA: TGCGCCAGCAGCCGACCTGGGACAGTGAACACTGAAGCTTTCTTT; size: .; V: TRBV4-1; D: TRBD1; J: TRBJ1-1
CDR3: CASSPAAGTAAVLTF; DNA: TGTGCCAGCTCACCGGCCGCCGGGACAGCGGCGGTCCTGACCTTC; size: .; V: TRBV18; D: TRBD1; J: TRBJ1-2
CDR3: CASSGRGQAVSEQYF; DNA: TGTGCCAGCAGCGGTCGGGGACAGGCGGTATCTGAGCAGTACTTC; size: .; V: TRBV9; D: TRBD1; J: TRBJ2-7
CDR3: CASSPPNGYNYGYTF; DNA: TGTGCCAGCTCACCACCTAACGGATATAACTATGGCTACACCTTC; size: .; V: TRBV18; D: .; J: TRBJ1-2
CDR3: CASSQFRAQRGQYF; DNA: TGCGCCAGCAGCCAGTTTAGGGCACAGCGCGGGCAGTACTTC; size: .; V: TRBV4-1; D: .; J: TRBJ2-7
CDR3: CASSPQDSSMETQYF; DNA: TGTGCCAGCAGTCCGCAGGACAGTAGTATGGAGACCCAGTACTTC; size: few; V: TRBV27; D: .; J: TRBJ2-5
CDR3: CASSLDGAGYNEQFF; DNA: TGTGCCAGCAGCTTAGATGGAGCGGGGTACAATGAGCAGTTCTTC; size: few; V: TRBV11-2; D: TRBD2; J: TRBJ2-1
CDR3: CSARGGWNSPLHF; DNA: TGCAGCGCCCGGGGGGGATGGAATTCACCCCTCCACTTT; size: few; V: TRBV29-1; D: .; J: TRBJ1-6
CDR3: CSVEWVSSVYTQYF; DNA: TGCAGCGTTGAATGGGTGTCTAGCGTGTATACGCAGTATTTT; size: .; V: TRBV29-1; D: .; J: TRBJ2-3
CDR3: CASKPGHPSYEQYF; DNA: TGCGCCAGCAAACCGGGACACCCCTCCTACGAGCAGTACTTC; size: .; V: TRBV5-1; D: .; J: TRBJ2-7
CDR3: CASSLPGGVGAFF; DNA: TGTGCCAGCAGCCTCCCCGGTGGTGTCGGAGCTTTCTTT; size: .; V: TRBV6-2/TRBV6-3; D: .; J: TRBJ1-1
CDR3: CASSLAASGSTDTQYF; DNA: TGTGCCAGCAGCTTAGCGGCTAGTGGGTCAACAGATACGCAGTATTTT; size: few; V: TRBV7-2; D: .; J: TRBJ2-3
CDR3: CASSLEESYGYTF; DNA: TGTGCCAGCAGTTTGGAGGAGTCCTATGGCTACACCTTC; size: few; V: TRBV12-3/TRBV12-4; D: .; J: TRBJ1-2
CDR3: CASSSGGPVTQYF; DNA: TGCGCCAGCAGCTCGGGGGGGCCGGTGACCCAGTACTTC; size: .; V: TRBV5-1; D: TRBD2; J: TRBJ2-5
CDR3: CAISEVPNNEQFF; DNA: TGTGCCATCAGTGAGGTTCCGAACAATGAGCAGTTCTTC; size: .; V: TRBV10-3; D: .; J: TRBJ2-1
CDR3: CASSPGQEPVTQYF; DNA: TGTGCCAGCTCACCAGGACAGGAGCCCGTGACCCAGTACTTC; size: .; V: TRBV18; D: TRBD1; J: TRBJ2-5
CDR3: CSGRQGHSGELFF; DNA: TGCAGCGGGCGACAGGGGCATTCCGGGGAGCTGTTTTTT; size: .; V: TRBV29-1; D: TRBD1; J: TRBJ2-2
CDR3: CASRGQGEDTQYF; DNA: TGTGCCAGTAGGGGACAGGGGGAAGATACGCAGTATTTT; size: .; V: TRBV12-3/TRBV12-4; D: TRBD1; J: TRBJ2-3
CDR3: CASSRAPDTQYF; DNA: TGTGCCAGCAGCCGCGCTCCGGATACGCAGTATTTT; size: .; V: TRBV7-9; D: .; J: TRBJ2-3
CDR3: CASSIGGDYGYTF; DNA: TGTGCCAGCAGCATCGGGGGGGACTATGGCTACACCTTC; size: few; V: TRBV28; D: .; J: TRBJ1-2
CDR3: CASSEGLGRLTGELFF; DNA: TGTGCCAGCAGTGAAGGTTTGGGCAGACTAACCGGGGAGCTGTTTTTT; size: .; V: TRBV2; D: .; J: TRBJ2-2
CDR3: CASSLSGTEEAQYF; DNA: TGTGCCAGCAGCCTCTCAGGTACAGAAGAGGCCCAGTACTTC; size: few; V: TRBV7-3; D: .; J: TRBJ2-5
CDR3: CVSTPTGQGAKTGELFF; DNA: TGTGTCAGCACCCCGACGGGACAGGGGGCGAAAACCGGGGAGCTGTTTTTT; size: few; V: TRBV28; D: TRBD1; J: TRBJ2-2
CDR3: CSVEGRIAKNIQYF; DNA: TGCAGCGTAGAAGGCAGGATAGCCAAAAACATTCAGTACTTC; size: .; V: TRBV29-1; D: .; J: TRBJ2-4
CDR3: CASSPPKGLNTEAFF; DNA: TGTGCCAGCTCACCACCGAAGGGGCTGAACACTGAAGCTTTCTTT; size: few; V: TRBV18; D: .; J: TRBJ1-1
CDR3: CASSYGRGQFF; DNA: TGTGCCAGCAGTTACGGGAGGGGACAGTTCTTC; size: few; V: TRBV6-5; D: TRBD2; J: TRBJ2-1
CDR3: CASSFGPPGGEQYF; DNA: TGTGCCAGCAGTTTCGGGCCCCCGGGGGGCGAGCAGTACTTC; size: .; V: TRBV12-3/TRBV12-4; D: TRBD2; J: TRBJ2-7